This T cell receptor (beta chain) was identified during a study of CD8 T cells in ankylosing spondylitis. Study-level findings and limits: There were earlier reports of some motif variants in reactive arthritis synovial fluid and blood. Disease-associated clones were reportedly significantly overrepresented in matched ankylosing spondylitis synovial fluid.

TCRdb re-called the 5' RACE reads through MiXCR, storing one row per CDR3 protein. In the table there are nearly 250,000 distinct CDR3 sequences, 30% to 35% of which are singletons. The sample holds a few counts of this clonotype. Its cognate antigen is unknown. Sequencing input: blood, either unsorted or a sorted T cell fraction (not recorded which). The source is a male donor with ankylosing spondylitis or in good health (not recorded which).

CDR3 protein: CASSFRGVAYEQYF. In DNA form, the CDR3 reads TGTGCCAGCAGTTTCAGGGGGGTCGCCTACGAGCAGTACTTC. The gene calls are TRBV12-3 or TRBV12-4 and TRBJ2-7; the D gene is possibly TRBD1 (7 bases). The CDR3 contains 14 residues. With 3 bases removed from V and 2 bases from J, the gap between germline ends came to 11 bases.